Listed below are T cell receptor beta chains from one sample, sequenced in a study of blood T cell repertoires in COVID-19. TCRdb's table, derived via immunoSEQ multiplex PCR, lists solely in-frame clones and lacks some. The repertoire holds some 230,000 clones, with approximately 82% as singletons. Sequencing input: PBMCs or T cells enriched from blood (not recorded which). The receptors derive from a middle-aged man who had recovered from COVID-19. Each CDR3 is given with its conserved first and last residue. Each record gives: clone size, J gene, V gene, CDR3 protein. Clone sizes are given selectively: once, few, many, or a class where the clone is expanded.

size: once
J: TRBJ1-1
V: TRBV11-3
CDR3: CASSEGTGGLSEAFF

size: .
J: TRBJ2-1
V: TRBV4-1
CDR3: CASSPPTTTPENEQFF

size: .
J: TRBJ1-5
V: TRBV3-1/TRBV3-2
CDR3: CASSRSLNNQPQHF

size: .
J: TRBJ1-5
V: TRBV7-6
CDR3: CASSSELNQPQHF

size: .
J: TRBJ2-7
V: TRBV23-1
CDR3: CASSKGRDHEQYF

size: .
J: TRBJ1-5
V: TRBV7-9
CDR3: CASSLRGGQPQHF

size: .
J: TRBJ1-3
V: TRBV2
CDR3: CASDQGRTGNTIYF

size: .
J: TRBJ2-3
V: TRBV28
CDR3: CASSLQGADTQYF

size: .
J: TRBJ2-3
V: TRBV9
CDR3: CASSVTAGVIDTQYF

size: .
J: TRBJ2-1
V: TRBV2
CDR3: CASSPESSYNEQFF

size: .
J: TRBJ2-5
V: TRBV11-2
CDR3: CASSLVASRETQYF

size: .
J: TRBJ1-4
V: TRBV28
CDR3: CASSLEGALTNEKLFF

size: .
J: TRBJ1-1
V: TRBV30
CDR3: CAWSPRNRGPTEAFF

size: .
J: TRBJ1-5
V: TRBV6-2/TRBV6-3
CDR3: CASSFQGRQPQHF

size: .
J: TRBJ1-6
V: TRBV10-3
CDR3: CAISGGQQNSPLHF

size: .
J: TRBJ2-7
V: TRBV2
CDR3: CASRDSILGEQYF

size: .
J: TRBJ1-6
V: TRBV5-1
CDR3: CASSLQGALNSPLHF

size: .
J: TRBJ2-7
V: TRBV14
CDR3: CASSHGLGHYEQYF

size: .
J: TRBJ1-2
V: TRBV27
CDR3: CASSLQGYYGYTF

size: .
J: TRBJ2-5
V: TRBV14
CDR3: CASSFRLEQETQYF

size: .
J: TRBJ1-2
V: TRBV4-2
CDR3: CASSQLGGEGYGYTF

size: .
J: TRBJ1-1
V: TRBV7-3
CDR3: CASSSTGGRAFF

size: .
J: TRBJ1-1
V: TRBV12-3/TRBV12-4
CDR3: CASSSTRAFF

size: .
J: TRBJ2-7
V: TRBV5-4
CDR3: CASSLGRVNYEQYF

size: .
J: TRBJ1-2
V: TRBV5-1
CDR3: CASSLGGVGGYTF

size: .
J: TRBJ2-1
V: TRBV10-3
CDR3: CAITIGGRERGEQFF

size: .
J: TRBJ2-2
V: TRBV30
CDR3: CGRGGRNTGELFF

size: .
J: TRBJ2-3
V: TRBV20-1
CDR3: CSASPSVADTQYF

size: .
J: TRBJ2-7
V: TRBV10-3
CDR3: CAISLGLAGTSWEQYF

size: .
J: TRBJ1-3
V: TRBV28
CDR3: CASRVGGGRLSGNTIYF

size: .
J: TRBJ1-1
V: TRBV2
CDR3: CASSEEGGGAFF

size: once
J: TRBJ1-1
V: TRBV27
CDR3: CASSLSGGIEAFF

size: .
J: TRBJ2-7
V: TRBV27
CDR3: CASSLSGGPSYEQYF

size: once
J: TRBJ1-4
V: TRBV28
CDR3: CASKGGQGLGEKLFF

size: few
J: TRBJ1-1
V: TRBV7-8
CDR3: CASSFEQASLTAFF

size: .
J: TRBJ2-2
V: TRBV7-7
CDR3: CASSPSPGHLNTGELFF

size: once
J: TRBJ1-4
V: TRBV2
CDR3: CASIQGRANEKLFF

size: .
J: TRBJ2-7
V: TRBV30
CDR3: CAWRGTGSNSGRAYEQYF

size: .
J: TRBJ2-2
V: TRBV6-5
CDR3: CASSYAGTLNTGELFF

size: .
J: TRBJ1-1
V: TRBV9
CDR3: CASSVEQGKTEAFF

size: .
J: TRBJ1-5
V: TRBV19
CDR3: CASSSPGYQPQHF

size: .
J: TRBJ2-3
V: TRBV18
CDR3: CASSPRIAVLTDTQYF

size: .
J: TRBJ2-5
V: TRBV6-2/TRBV6-3
CDR3: CASSLLRGTQYF

size: .
J: TRBJ1-5
V: TRBV30
CDR3: CAWSVLLGVDQPQHF

size: .
J: TRBJ2-7
V: TRBV25-1
CDR3: CASADSYYEQYF

size: .
J: TRBJ1-1
V: TRBV4-2
CDR3: CASSPQRTGGSDILNTEAFF

size: .
J: TRBJ1-5
V: TRBV19
CDR3: CASSIQGAVLQHF

size: .
J: TRBJ1-6
V: TRBV7-8
CDR3: CASGEVRSYSPLHF

size: .
J: TRBJ1-1
V: TRBV28
CDR3: CASRTGGASTEAFF

size: .
J: TRBJ1-2
V: TRBV14
CDR3: CASSQVAGSLGYTF

size: few
J: TRBJ2-1
V: TRBV19
CDR3: CASRRRGSGSDNEQFF

size: .
J: TRBJ1-2
V: TRBV28
CDR3: CASSPMGQVANYGYTF

size: .
J: TRBJ1-3
V: TRBV28
CDR3: CASSLYPTGTGGTGNTIYF

size: .
J: TRBJ2-5
V: TRBV5-1
CDR3: CASSAYRGAQETQYF

size: .
J: TRBJ2-1
V: TRBV6-5
CDR3: CASWDRVYNEQFF